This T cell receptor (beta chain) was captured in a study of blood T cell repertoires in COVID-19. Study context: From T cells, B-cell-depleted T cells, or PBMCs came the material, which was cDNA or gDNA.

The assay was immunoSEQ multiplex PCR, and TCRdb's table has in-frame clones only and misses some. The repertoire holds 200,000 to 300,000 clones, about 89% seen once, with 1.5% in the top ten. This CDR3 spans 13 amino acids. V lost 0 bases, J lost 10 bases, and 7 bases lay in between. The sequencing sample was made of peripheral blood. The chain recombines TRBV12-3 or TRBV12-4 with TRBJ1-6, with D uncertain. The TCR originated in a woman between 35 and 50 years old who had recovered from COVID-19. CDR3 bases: TGTGCCAGCAGTTTAGCGCTACTGTCACCCCTCCACTTT. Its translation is CASSLALLSPLHF.